This T cell receptor (beta chain) was recovered during a study of T cells after yellow fever vaccination. The V gene end was trimmed by 0 bases and the J gene end by 6 bases; junction bases not matched to a gene: 7. Germline assignment: CDR1 SGHRS and CDR2 YFSETQ. The CDR3 has 15 amino acids. TCRdb re-called the 5' RACE reads through MiXCR, storing one row per CDR3 protein. This table has about 53,000 distinct CDR3 sequences, more than 5.5% appearing once. This clonotype has a handful of counts. Its antigen is currently unknown. General study findings and limits: Re-detected after boosting: most primary clones, 96% of CD4 and about 90% of CD8.

The rearrangement joins TRBV5-1 to TRBJ1-1; 8 bases fit TRBD1. Sample: CD8+ T cells sorted from PBMCs, taken on the day of the first yellow fever vaccination. The source of this sequence is a man between 18 and 29 years old who received the YFV17D yellow fever vaccine. This chain's CDR3 is CASSLVTGDVAEAFF. CDR3 in DNA: TGCGCCAGCAGCTTGGTGACAGGGGATGTCGCTGAAGCTTTCTTT.